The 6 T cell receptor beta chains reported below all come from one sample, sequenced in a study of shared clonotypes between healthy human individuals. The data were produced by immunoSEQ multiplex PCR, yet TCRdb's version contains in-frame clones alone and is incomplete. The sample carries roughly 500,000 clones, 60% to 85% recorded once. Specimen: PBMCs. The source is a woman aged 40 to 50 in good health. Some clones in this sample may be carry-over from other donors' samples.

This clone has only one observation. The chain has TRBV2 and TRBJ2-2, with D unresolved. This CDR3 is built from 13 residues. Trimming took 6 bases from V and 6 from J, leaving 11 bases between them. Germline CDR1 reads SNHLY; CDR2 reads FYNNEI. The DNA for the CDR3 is TGTGCCAGCAGCGAGTTATTGTCCGGGGAGCTGTTTTTT. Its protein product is CASSELLSGELFF.

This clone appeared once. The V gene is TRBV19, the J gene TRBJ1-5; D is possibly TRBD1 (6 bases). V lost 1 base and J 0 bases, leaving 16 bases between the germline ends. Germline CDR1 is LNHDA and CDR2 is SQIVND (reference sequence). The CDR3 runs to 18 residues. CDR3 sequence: CASSIGRQGQISNQPQHF. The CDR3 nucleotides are TGTGCCAGTAGTATAGGCCGGCAGGGGCAGATTAGCAATCAGCCCCAGCATTTT.

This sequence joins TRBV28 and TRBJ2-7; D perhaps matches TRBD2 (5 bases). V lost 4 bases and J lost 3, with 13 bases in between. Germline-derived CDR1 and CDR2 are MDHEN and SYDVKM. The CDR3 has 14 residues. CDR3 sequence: CASSYPGTSYEQYF. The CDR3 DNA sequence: TGTGCCAGCAGTTATCCCGGAACTAGCTACGAGCAGTACTTC.

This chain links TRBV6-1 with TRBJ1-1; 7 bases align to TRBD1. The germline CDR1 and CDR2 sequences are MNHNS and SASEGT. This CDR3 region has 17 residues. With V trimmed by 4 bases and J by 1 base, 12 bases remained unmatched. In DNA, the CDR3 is TGTGCCAGCAGTGGATCGATAGGGGGCGACGGGAACACTGAAGCTTTCTTT. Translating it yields CASSGSIGGDGNTEAFF.

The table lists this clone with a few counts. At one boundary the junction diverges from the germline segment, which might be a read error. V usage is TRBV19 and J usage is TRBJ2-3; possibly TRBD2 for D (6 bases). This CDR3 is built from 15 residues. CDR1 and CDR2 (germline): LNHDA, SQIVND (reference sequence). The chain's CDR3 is CASSISVGSRDTQYF. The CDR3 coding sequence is TGTGCCAGTAGTATAAGTGTCGGGAGCAGAGATACGCAGTATTTT.

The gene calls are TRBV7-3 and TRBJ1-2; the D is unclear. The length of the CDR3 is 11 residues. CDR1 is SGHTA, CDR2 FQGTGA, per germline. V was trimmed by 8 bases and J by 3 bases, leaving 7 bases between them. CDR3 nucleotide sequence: TGTGCCAGCGGTAATGACTATGGCTACACCTTC. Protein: CASGNDYGYTF.